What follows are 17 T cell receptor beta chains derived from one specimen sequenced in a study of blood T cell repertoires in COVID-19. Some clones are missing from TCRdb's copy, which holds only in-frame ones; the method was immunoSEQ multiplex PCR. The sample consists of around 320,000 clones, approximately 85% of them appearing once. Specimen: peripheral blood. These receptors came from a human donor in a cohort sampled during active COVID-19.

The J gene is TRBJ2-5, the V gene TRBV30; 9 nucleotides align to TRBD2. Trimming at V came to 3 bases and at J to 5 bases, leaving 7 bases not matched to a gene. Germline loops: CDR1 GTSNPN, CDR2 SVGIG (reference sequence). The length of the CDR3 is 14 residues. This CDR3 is CAWRVAGVGETQYF. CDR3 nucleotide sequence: TGTGCCTGGAGGGTAGCGGGGGTCGGGGAGACCCAGTACTTC.

CDR3 region: CSVEGPGYYEQYF. The CDR3, as DNA: TGCAGCGTTGAAGGTCCAGGGTACTACGAGCAGTACTTC. V usage is TRBV29-1 and J usage is TRBJ2-7, with D possibly matching TRBD1 (5 bases). The V end lost 1 base, the J end lost 3 bases, and 10 bases lay between the germline ends. The CDR3 runs to 13 residues. Germline CDR1 SQVTM, CDR2 ANQGSEA.

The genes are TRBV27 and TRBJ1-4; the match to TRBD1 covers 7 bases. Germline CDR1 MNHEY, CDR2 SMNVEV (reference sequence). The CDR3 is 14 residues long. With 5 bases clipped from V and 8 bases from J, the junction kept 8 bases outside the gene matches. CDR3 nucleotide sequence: TGTGCCAGCAGTGGGGGAAGGGGGCTCGAAAAACTGTTTTTT. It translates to CASSGGRGLEKLFF.

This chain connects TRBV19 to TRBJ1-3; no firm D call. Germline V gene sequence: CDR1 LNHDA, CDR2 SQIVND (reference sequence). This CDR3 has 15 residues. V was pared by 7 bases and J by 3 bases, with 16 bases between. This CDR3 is CASIPFTGIGNTIYF. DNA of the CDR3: TGTGCCAGTATTCCCTTCACGGGTATTGGAAACACCATATATTTT.

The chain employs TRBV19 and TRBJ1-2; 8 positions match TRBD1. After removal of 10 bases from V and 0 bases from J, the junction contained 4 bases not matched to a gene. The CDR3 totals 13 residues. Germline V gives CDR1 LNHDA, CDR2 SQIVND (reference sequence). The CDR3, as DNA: TGTGCCACCCGGGACAGGACTAACTATGGCTACACCTTC. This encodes CATRDRTNYGYTF. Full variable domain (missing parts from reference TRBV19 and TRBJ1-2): DGGITQSPKYLFRKEGQNVTLSCEQNLNHDAMYWYRQDPGQGLRLIYYSQIVNDFQKGDIAEGYSVSREKKESFPLTVTSAQKNPTAFYLCATRDRTNYGYTFGSGTRLTVV.

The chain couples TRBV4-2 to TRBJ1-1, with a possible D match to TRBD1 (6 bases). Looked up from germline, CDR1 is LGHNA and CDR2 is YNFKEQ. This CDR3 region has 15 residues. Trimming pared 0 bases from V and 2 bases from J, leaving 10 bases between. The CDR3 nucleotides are TGTGCCAGCAGCCAAGAATGGACAGCCAACACTGAAGCTTTCTTT. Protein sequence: CASSQEWTANTEAFF.

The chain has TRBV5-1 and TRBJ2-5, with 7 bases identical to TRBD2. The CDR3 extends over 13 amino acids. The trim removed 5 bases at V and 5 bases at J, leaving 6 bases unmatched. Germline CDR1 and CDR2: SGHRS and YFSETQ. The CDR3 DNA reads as TGCGCCAGCAGTAGGCAGGGAGGGGAGACCCAGTACTTC. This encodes CASSRQGGETQYF.

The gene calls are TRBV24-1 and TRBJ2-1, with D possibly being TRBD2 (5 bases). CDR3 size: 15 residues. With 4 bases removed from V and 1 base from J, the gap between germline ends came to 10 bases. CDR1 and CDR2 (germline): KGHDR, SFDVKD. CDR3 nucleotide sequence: TGTGCCACCAGTGACATCAGCGGATCCTACAATGAGCAGTTCTTC. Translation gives CATSDISGSYNEQFF.

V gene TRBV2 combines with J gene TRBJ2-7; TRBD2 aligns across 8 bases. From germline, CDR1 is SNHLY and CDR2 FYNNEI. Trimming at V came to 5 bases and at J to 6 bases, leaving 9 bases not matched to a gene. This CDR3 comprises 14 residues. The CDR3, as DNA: TGTGCCAGCAGTATCGGACTAGCCGCAAGCGAGCAGTACTTC. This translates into CASSIGLAASEQYF.

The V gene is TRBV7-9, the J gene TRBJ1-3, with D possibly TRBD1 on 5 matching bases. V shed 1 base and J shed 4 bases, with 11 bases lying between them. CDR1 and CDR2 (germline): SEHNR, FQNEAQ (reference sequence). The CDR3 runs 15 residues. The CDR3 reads CASSLGQIRGNTIYF. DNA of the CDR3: TGTGCCAGCAGCTTAGGACAGATCCGGGGAAACACCATATATTTT.

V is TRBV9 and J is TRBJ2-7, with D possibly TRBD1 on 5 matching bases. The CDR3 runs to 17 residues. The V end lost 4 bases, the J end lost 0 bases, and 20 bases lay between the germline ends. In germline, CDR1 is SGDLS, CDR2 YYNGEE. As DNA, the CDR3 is TGTGCCAGCAGCCCCTCCCTCAGGGAAATGAGCTCCTACGAGCAGTACTTC. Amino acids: CASSPSLREMSSYEQYF.

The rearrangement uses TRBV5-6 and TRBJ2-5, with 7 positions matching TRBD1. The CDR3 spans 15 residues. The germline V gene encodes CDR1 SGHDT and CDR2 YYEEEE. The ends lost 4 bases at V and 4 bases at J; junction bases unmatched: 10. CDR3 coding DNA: TGTGCCAGCAGCACAGTCCCGACAGGGAGAGAGACCCAGTACTTC. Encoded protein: CASSTVPTGRETQYF.

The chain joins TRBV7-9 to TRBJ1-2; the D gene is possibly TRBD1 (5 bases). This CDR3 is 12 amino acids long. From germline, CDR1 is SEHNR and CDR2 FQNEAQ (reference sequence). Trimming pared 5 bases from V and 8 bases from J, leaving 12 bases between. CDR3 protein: CASSPGGAGYTF. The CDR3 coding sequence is TGTGCCAGCAGCCCCGGCGGGGCCGGCTACACCTTC.

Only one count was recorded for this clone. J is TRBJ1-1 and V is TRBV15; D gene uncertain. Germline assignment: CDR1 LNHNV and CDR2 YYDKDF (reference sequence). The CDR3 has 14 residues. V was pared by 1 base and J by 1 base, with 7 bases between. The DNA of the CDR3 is TGTGCCACCAGCAGAGTCCCCGGGAACACTGAAGCTTTCTTT. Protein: CATSRVPGNTEAFF.

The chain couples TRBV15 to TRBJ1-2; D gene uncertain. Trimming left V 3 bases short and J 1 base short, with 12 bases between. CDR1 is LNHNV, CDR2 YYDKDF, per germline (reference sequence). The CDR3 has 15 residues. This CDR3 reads CATSREGFNNYGYTF. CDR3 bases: TGTGCCACCAGCAGGGAGGGTTTTAATAACTATGGCTACACCTTC.

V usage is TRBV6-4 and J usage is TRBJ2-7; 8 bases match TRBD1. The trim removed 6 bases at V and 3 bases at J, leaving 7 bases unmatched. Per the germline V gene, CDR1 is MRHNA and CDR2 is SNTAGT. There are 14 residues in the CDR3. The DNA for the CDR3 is TGTGCCAGCAGCCGGGACAGGATCTTCTACGAGCAGTACTTC. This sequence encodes CASSRDRIFYEQYF.

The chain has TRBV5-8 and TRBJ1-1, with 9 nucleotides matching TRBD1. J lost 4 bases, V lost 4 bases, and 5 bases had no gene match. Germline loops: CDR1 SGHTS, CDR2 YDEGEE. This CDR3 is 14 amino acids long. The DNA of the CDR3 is TGTGCCAGCAGCCCACAGGGGGCCCGCACTGAAGCTTTCTTT. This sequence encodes CASSPQGARTEAFF.